The 11 T cell receptor beta chains in this list originate from one sample, sequenced in a study of T cell responses to AZD1222 COVID-19 vaccine. The assay was immunoSEQ multiplex PCR, and TCRdb's table has in-frame clones only and misses some. The sample lists roughly 120,000 clones, roughly 87% occurring once. The specimen comprised peripheral blood, sampled on day 0 of AZD1222 vaccination. The receptors were gathered from an adult in good health.

The V and J genes are TRBV9 and TRBJ2-1; 12 nucleotides agree with TRBD1. Looked up from germline, CDR1 is SGDLS and CDR2 is YYNGEE. The CDR3 is 15 residues long. The V and J ends lost 4 bases and 7 bases, in that order; junction bases with no gene match: 6. This chain's CDR3 is CASSLGQGAGNEQFF. The CDR3 DNA reads as TGTGCCAGCAGCCTGGGACAGGGGGCCGGTAATGAGCAGTTCTTC.

The chain has TRBV19 and TRBJ1-6; D not resolved. This CDR3 has 20 amino acids. V was pared by 0 bases and J by 0 bases, with 18 bases between. CDR1 is LNHDA, CDR2 SQIVND, per germline (reference sequence). The CDR3 loop reads CASSIETTKISSSYNSPLHF. CDR3 sequence (DNA): TGTGCCAGTAGTATAGAAACTACGAAAATCTCAAGCTCCTATAATTCACCCCTCCACTTT.

V and J are TRBV18 and TRBJ2-7; D might be TRBD2 (6 bases). The CDR3 runs to 17 residues. The V end lost 4 bases, the J end lost 0 bases, and 19 bases lay between the germline ends. Germline assignment: CDR1 KGHSH and CDR2 LQKENI. CDR3 coding DNA: TGTGCCAGCTCACTCCGGGGGTCTGGCGGGATCTCCTACGAGCAGTACTTC. Translating gives CASSLRGSGGISYEQYF.

V usage is TRBV9 and J usage is TRBJ1-2; possibly TRBD1 for D (6 bases). The CDR3 consists of 15 residues. Germline CDR1 reads SGDLS; CDR2 reads YYNGEE. V shed 3 bases and J shed 5 bases, with 17 bases lying between them. The CDR3 region has the DNA TGTGCCAGCAGCGAAGGCGGGGGGCCCTCGTATGGCTACACCTTC. It is translated as CASSEGGGPSYGYTF.

V gene TRBV12-3 or TRBV12-4 combines with J gene TRBJ1-3; D possibly corresponds to TRBD1 (5 bases). The CDR3 is made up of 13 amino acids. Trimming removed 3 bases from V and 4 bases from J, with 7 bases in between. CDR3 in DNA: TGTGCCAGCAGTTTGGGGCTAGGAAACACCATATATTTT. This sequence encodes CASSLGLGNTIYF.

This chain connects TRBV9 to TRBJ1-6; no clear D. Per germline, CDR1 SGDLS and CDR2 YYNGEE. The CDR3 loop spans 16 amino acids. V dropped 3 bases and J dropped 4 bases, with 14 bases sitting between them. CDR3 sequence: CASSGTEHIYNSPLHF. The CDR3 nucleotides read TGTGCCAGCAGCGGAACAGAACATATTTATAATTCACCCCTCCACTTT.

The rearrangement links TRBV7-9 to TRBJ1-4; a possible D gene is TRBD1 (5 bases). Germline loops: CDR1 SEHNR, CDR2 FQNEAQ (reference sequence). This CDR3 is built from 17 residues. The V and J ends lost 2 bases and 3 bases respectively, with 16 bases between them. Here the CDR3 DNA reads TGTGCCAGCAGCTTATTTGTTATCAGGGCTCCTAATGAAAAACTGTTTTTT. Its protein is CASSLFVIRAPNEKLFF.

The chain carries TRBV20-1 and TRBJ2-1; D remains unclear. Deletions cut 6 bases from V and 9 bases from J, with 12 bases between. In germline, CDR1 is DFQATT, CDR2 SNEGSKA (reference sequence). The CDR3 totals 11 residues. The CDR3 is CSAWFASEQFF. The CDR3 DNA is TGCAGTGCATGGTTCGCCAGTGAGCAGTTCTTC.

The gene calls are TRBV11-3 and TRBJ2-1, with 9 bases aligning to TRBD2. V shed 5 bases, J shed 0 bases, and the junction held 8 bases outside the gene matches. Germline V CDR1 and CDR2: SGHNT, YENEEA. This CDR3 spans 17 amino acids. The CDR3 DNA reads TGTGCCAGCAGCGCAGGCCTAGCGGGGCACTCCTACAATGAGCAGTTCTTC. Translated: CASSAGLAGHSYNEQFF.

This clone was recorded only once. The chain combines TRBV6-5 with TRBJ1-1, with D perhaps matching TRBD1 (6 bases). The CDR3 is 11 amino acids. The V end was cut by 6 bases, the J end by 11 bases, with 13 bases between. Germline CDR1 MNHEY, CDR2 SVGAGI. CDR3 coding DNA: TGTGCCAGCAGACTGGGGGGGCAGGCTTTCTTT. It encodes CASRLGGQAFF.

This chain links TRBV6-6 with TRBJ1-3; 10 bases agree with TRBD1. The CDR3 contains 16 residues. V lost 8 bases to trimming and J lost 0 bases; unmatched junction nucleotides: 7. Germline V gene data show CDR1 as MNHNY and CDR2 as SVGAGI (reference sequence). This CDR3 is CASGRQGASSGNTIYF. CDR3 nucleotides: TGTGCCAGCGGACGACAGGGGGCTAGCTCTGGAAACACCATATATTTT.